The clone carrying this T cell receptor (beta chain) turned up a few times. Its specificity is unknown. From germline, CDR1 is MNHEY and CDR2 SVGEGT. The CDR3 consists of 16 residues. The ends were cut back, 0 bases at V and 3 bases at J, with 14 bases in the middle. This entry belongs to a study of regulatory T cells in long-lasting Graves disease. Background on the study: Newly diagnosed Graves' patients took antithyroid drugs under 3 months. Study-wide points: Accuracy may have been reduced by the small sample size. Preferential use of TRBV28, TRBJ1-2 and TRBJ2-5 was seen in persistent disease.

Time point meaning: newly diagnosed GD, antithyroid drugs for less than 3 months. Extracted PBMC RNA gave rise to the TCR library. Both iRepertoire HTBI primers and Arm-PCR of CDR3 regions were used to build the TCR beta libraries. TCRdb redid the calling of the multiplex PCR reads with MiXCR, one entry per CDR3 protein. This table has just over 600,000 distinct CDR3 sequences, roughly 15% appearing once. Another study also made use of these data, one on T cells in Graves' hyperthyroidism and ophthalmopathy. That paper states: Orbital computed tomography and thyroid ultrasound, together with serum TRAb and thyroxine and clinical symptoms, were used for diagnoses.

The specimen comprised peripheral blood mononuclear cells (PBMCs), sampled at new diagnosis, from a patient treated with antithyroid drugs. The receptor's source is a woman younger than 45 with Graves disease. V and J are TRBV6-2 or TRBV6-3 and TRBJ2-5; D tentatively fits TRBD1 or TRBD2 (5 bases each). CDR3: CASSYSRQGEKETQYF. CDR3 nucleotides: TGTGCCAGCAGTTACTCGAGGCAGGGAGAAAAAGAGACCCAGTACTTC.